Listed here is a single T cell receptor (beta chain). Libraries were prepared by immunoSEQ multiplex PCR; TCRdb keeps only in-frame clonotypes and omits some of them. The sample lists about 210,000 clones; around 90% were seen once. Germline CDR1 and CDR2: MDHEN and SYDVKM. V was pared by 4 bases and J by 1 base, with 4 bases between. The CDR3 is 12 amino acids. These data belong to a study of blood T cell repertoires in COVID-19. Study-level background: Material from acute and convalescent COVID-19 was sourced from the United States, Italy and Spain. T cells, B-cell-depleted T cells, or PBMCs supplied cDNA or gDNA.

Participant age was roughly 18 to 100 years, and participants resided in about two dozen US areas. Clinical history as reported by participants underpinned cohort assignment. The rearrangement links TRBV28 to TRBJ1-1; D is undetermined. Material: PBMCs or T cells enriched from blood (not recorded which). The receptor comes from a man aged 18 to 29 with acute COVID-19. DNA of the CDR3: TGTGCCAGCAGTTCCAAGAACACTGAAGCTTTCTTT. Its protein is CASSSKNTEAFF.